This entry is about one T cell receptor beta chain. The antigen remains undetermined. The data are from a study of blood T cells in healthy people across ages. Overall study findings and caveats: Naive T cell percentage by flow cytometry tracked strongly with beta diversity.

Then a second PCR, running roughly 6 to 11 cycles, was carried out with a sample-barcoded 5' primer and a J-beta primer mix. TCRdb redid the calling of the 5' RACE reads with MiXCR, one entry per CDR3 protein. The table includes 700,000 to 950,000 distinct CDR3 sequences, roughly 50% detected once. Germline-derived CDR1 and CDR2 are MDHEN and SYDVKM. This CDR3 spans 15 amino acids. V was cut by 6 bases and J by 5 bases, with 19 bases left in between. Sequencing used blood. The receptor was derived from a young man in good health. The gene calls are TRBV28 and TRBJ2-5; either TRBD1 or TRBD2 may supply D (6 bases each). CDR3 DNA: TGTGCCAGCAGAGCAACAGGGACCGGGACTGAGACCCAGTACTTC. As protein: CASRATGTGTETQYF. Full variable domain (outside the CDR3, taken from reference TRBV28 and TRBJ2-5): DVKVTQSSRYLVKRTGEKVFLECVQDMDHENMFWYRQDPGLGLRLIYFSYDVKMKEKGDIPEGYSVSREKKERFSLILESASTNQTSMYLCASRATGTGTETQYFGPGTRLLVL.